The 17 T cell receptor beta chains presented below share a single source sample, sequenced in a study of blood T cell repertoires in COVID-19. Sequenced by immunoSEQ multiplex PCR; TCRdb stores in-frame clones only, minus some. The sample records about 320,000 clones, just over 85% being singletons. What was sequenced was PBMCs or T cells enriched from blood (not recorded which). The receptors shown here come from a woman between 18 and 30 years old who had recovered from COVID-19.

J is TRBJ2-7 and V is TRBV10-1, with 12 bases that match TRBD2. The length of the CDR3 is 15 residues. Per germline, CDR1 WNHNN and CDR2 SYGVQD (reference sequence). After removal of 2 bases from V and 3 bases from J, the junction contained 2 bases not matched to a gene. CDR3: CASSERTSGIYEQYF. The CDR3 DNA follows: TGCGCCAGCAGTGAGCGGACTAGCGGGATCTACGAGCAGTACTTC.

Written as DNA, the CDR3 is TGTGCCAGCAGCTTAACAGGGATGCGAACAGATACGCAGTATTTT. This encodes CASSLTGMRTDTQYF. The chain links TRBV7-8 to TRBJ2-3; TRBD1 is a possible D gene (6 bases). CDR3 length: 15 residues. In germline, CDR1 is SGHVS, CDR2 FQNEAQ. Trimming took 2 bases from V and 3 from J, leaving 12 bases between them.

CDR3 sequence (DNA): TGTGCCACCAGTGATAAGGCTAGCGGGAGGCCAGATACGCAGTATTTT. Residues: CATSDKASGRPDTQYF. The rearrangement links TRBV24-1 to TRBJ2-3; 11 nucleotides align to TRBD2. V dropped 3 bases and J dropped 4; count of bases not matched to a gene: 5. CDR1 is KGHDR, CDR2 SFDVKD, per germline. CDR3 length: 16 amino acids.

As regards this clone: Other DNA sequences from this sample encode an identical CDR3 as well. The chain uses TRBV5-1 and TRBJ1-3; D may be TRBD1 (5 bases). Trimming took off 0 bases at V and 0 bases at J, with 10 bases between the two ends. CDR3 size: 16 residues. Germline CDR1 and CDR2: SGHRS and YFSETQ. This chain's CDR3 is CASSLGQGSSGNTIYF. The CDR3 bases are TGCGCCAGCAGCTTGGGTCAGGGCTCCTCTGGAAACACCATATATTTT.

The chain is built from TRBV3-1 (or the pseudogene TRBV3-2) and TRBJ1-5; 9 bases agree with TRBD1. Germline values: CDR1 LGHDT, CDR2 YNNKEL (reference sequence). J gave up 7 bases and V 1 base, and 5 bases lay outside the gene matches. The CDR3 runs to 15 residues. Here the CDR3 DNA reads TGTGCCAGCAGCCAAGGACAGGGGGGGAACCAGCCCCAGCATTTT. This codes for CASSQGQGGNQPQHF.

The CDR3: CASRGLNGNQPQHF. CDR3 nucleotide sequence: TGTGCCAGCAGGGGGCTTAACGGCAATCAGCCCCAGCATTTT. The rearrangement uses TRBV6-5 and TRBJ1-5; weak D call: TRBD1 (5 bases). The ends were cut back, 6 bases at V and 2 bases at J, with 11 bases in the middle. This CDR3 spans 14 amino acids. Germline V lookup: CDR1 MNHEY, CDR2 SVGAGI.

This chain connects TRBV3-1 (or the pseudogene TRBV3-2) to TRBJ2-7, with D possibly matching TRBD2 (6 bases). The CDR3 runs 13 residues. Trimming pared 4 bases from V and 9 bases from J, leaving 16 bases between. CDR1 is LGHDT, CDR2 YNNKEL, per germline (reference sequence). The CDR3 protein is CASSLWDSPRQYF. The CDR3 region has the DNA TGTGCCAGCAGCCTCTGGGACTCCCCGAGGCAGTACTTC.

V is TRBV7-8 and J is TRBJ1-4; no clear D gene. The CDR3 is made up of 15 amino acids. Germline V gives CDR1 SGHVS, CDR2 FQNEAQ. Deletions cut 5 bases from V and 0 bases from J, with 10 bases between. The chain's CDR3 is CASSQSDATNEKLFF. In DNA, the CDR3 is TGTGCCAGCAGCCAAAGCGATGCAACTAATGAAAAACTGTTTTTT.

V gene TRBV11-2 combines with J gene TRBJ2-4; TRBD2 aligns across 15 bases. CDR3 length: 17 amino acids. Germline values: CDR1 SGHAT, CDR2 FQNNGV. Trimming took 1 base from V and 8 from J; bases not matched to a gene: 6. CDR3 sequence (DNA): TGTGCCAGCAGCTTAGGTGGACTAGCGGGAGGGCGGGACATTCAGTACTTC. Translated: CASSLGGLAGGRDIQYF.

The chain employs TRBV6-1 and TRBJ1-4; 7 bases are a match to TRBD1. The CDR3 is 15 residues long. The trim removed 0 bases at V and 3 bases at J, leaving 1 base unmatched. Germline CDR1 is MNHNS and CDR2 is SASEGT. The CDR3 DNA sequence: TGTGCCAGCAGTGAAGCGGGACAGTCTAATGAAAAACTGTTTTTT. As protein: CASSEAGQSNEKLFF.

The chain joins TRBV9 to TRBJ2-6, with 7 bases matching TRBD1. Germline CDR1 SGDLS, CDR2 YYNGEE. V trimming: 5 bases; J trimming: 1 base; junction bases outside the gene matches: 3. The CDR3 sequence is 15 residues long. DNA of the CDR3: TGTGCCAGCAGTCGACAGGGTTCTGGGGCCAACGTCCTGACTTTC. This sequence encodes CASSRQGSGANVLTF.

This clone has only a few counts. Here the CDR3 reads CASTPGGTRNTIYF. CDR3 nucleotides: TGTGCCAGCACCCCAGGAGGGACGAGAAACACCATATATTTT. This chain uses TRBV28 with TRBJ1-3; perhaps TRBD1 as D (5 bases). The CDR3 extends over 14 amino acids. The germline gives CDR1 MDHEN, CDR2 SYDVKM. The germline V and J ends were trimmed by 7 bases and 5 bases, with 15 bases remaining between them. Based on the CDR3 plus reference TRBV28 and TRBJ1-3, the full variable domain is DVKVTQSSRYLVKRTGEKVFLECVQDMDHENMFWYRQDPGLGLRLIYFSYDVKMKEKGDIPEGYSVSREKKERFSLILESASTNQTSMYLCASTPGGTRNTIYFGEGSWLTVV.

V usage is TRBV7-9 and J usage is TRBJ2-3; a weak D match, TRBD2 (7 bases). Germline V gene lookup returns CDR1 SEHNR and CDR2 FQNEAQ (reference sequence). V dropped 5 bases and J dropped 5 bases, with 26 bases sitting between them. The CDR3 sequence is 18 residues long. The CDR3 reads CASSPLRGAGSFGDTQYF. In DNA, the CDR3 is TGTGCCAGCAGCCCGCTTCGGGGGGCGGGAAGTTTCGGAGATACGCAGTATTTT. The variable domain in full, completed from reference TRBV7-9 and TRBJ2-3, reads DTGVSQNPRHKITKRGQNVTFRCDPISEHNRLYWYRQTLGQGPEFLTYFQNEAQLEKSRLLSDRFSAERPKGSFSTLEIQRTEQGDSAMYLCASSPLRGAGSFGDTQYFGPGTRLTVL.

As for this clone: This sample also contains other DNA sequences that code for the same CDR3. The gene calls are TRBV15 and TRBJ1-4; the match to TRBD1 covers 7 bases. V gave up 1 base and J gave up 6 bases; unmatched junction bases: 2. The CDR3 runs to 14 residues. Germline CDR1 and CDR2: LNHNV and YYDKDF (reference sequence). CDR3 sequence: CATSRGQGDEKLFF. The CDR3 nucleotides are TGTGCCACCAGCAGAGGACAGGGAGATGAAAAACTGTTTTTT.

The genes are TRBV18 and TRBJ2-5; TRBD1 matches 9 bases. Trimming removed 1 base from V and 4 bases from J; junction bases left unmatched: 13. This CDR3 comprises 18 residues. CDR1 KGHSH and CDR2 LQKENI come from the germline V gene. This chain's CDR3 is CASSPRTGATGDGETQYF. CDR3 sequence (DNA): TGTGCCAGCTCACCACGGACAGGGGCAACGGGGGATGGAGAGACCCAGTACTTC. The whole variable domain, remainder taken from reference TRBV18 and TRBJ2-5, is NAGVMQNPRHLVRRRGQEARLRCSPMKGHSHVYWYRQLPEEGLKFMVYLQKENIIDESGMPKERFSAEFPKEGPSILRIQQVVRGDSAAYFCASSPRTGATGDGETQYFGPGTRLLVL.

The chain employs TRBV6-1 and TRBJ2-7, with 9 bases identical to TRBD1. Germline CDR1 reads MNHNS; CDR2 reads SASEGT. The J segment lost 5 bases and the V segment lost 2 bases, leaving 7 bases of the junction unmatched. CDR3 length: 15 amino acids. CDR3 residues: CASSEYGTGKNEQYF. Here the CDR3 DNA reads TGTGCCAGCAGTGAATACGGGACAGGGAAGAACGAGCAGTACTTC.

The chain links TRBV6-2 or TRBV6-3 to TRBJ2-1, with 11 nucleotides matching TRBD2. The germline CDR1 and CDR2 sequences are MNHEY and SVGEGT. The CDR3 extends over 15 amino acids. Losses at the gene ends were 6 bases for V and 6 bases for J; bases not matched to a gene: 7. The CDR3 sequence is CASSHRLAGLNEQFF. In nucleotides, the CDR3 is TGTGCCAGCAGCCATAGACTAGCGGGGCTCAATGAGCAGTTCTTC.